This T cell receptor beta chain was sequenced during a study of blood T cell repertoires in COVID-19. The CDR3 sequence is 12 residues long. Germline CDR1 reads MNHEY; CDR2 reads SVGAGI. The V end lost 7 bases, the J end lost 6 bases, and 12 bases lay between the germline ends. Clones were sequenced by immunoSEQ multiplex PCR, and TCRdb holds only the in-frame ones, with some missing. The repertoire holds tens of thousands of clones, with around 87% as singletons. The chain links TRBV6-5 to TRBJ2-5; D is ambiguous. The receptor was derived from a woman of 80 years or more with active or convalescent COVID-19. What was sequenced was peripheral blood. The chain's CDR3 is CASTYSLKTQYF. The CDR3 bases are TGTGCCAGCACCTACTCTCTAAAGACCCAGTACTTC.